This T cell receptor beta chain appears in the sequencing data of a study of chemoradiotherapy in HPV16-positive cancers. About the study: Candidate HPV-specific clones and shared TCR motifs came from two HPV16-positive patients. Study outcomes and limitations: In HPV16-positive patients, HPV-responsive T-cell expansion tracked better recurrence-free survival. During treatment, candidate HPV-specific clones and E7-related motifs expanded in tumor. HPV-specific T cells were functionally defined from only a couple of HPV16-positive patients.

This clone appeared a single time. What it binds is not known. The protocol was immunoSEQ multiplex PCR, while the TCRdb copy is restricted to in-frame clones and leaves out a portion. The sample yields roughly 9,300 clones, under 80% seen once. The sequence was collected from a human donor with HPV-associated anogenital cancer. This sample was taken from a patient who underwent chemoradiotherapy.

This CDR3 reads CASSPASGANVLTF. The CDR3 nucleotides are TGCGCCAGCAGCCCAGCTTCTGGGGCCAACGTCCTGACTTTC. The V gene is TRBV5-1, the J gene TRBJ2-6; D is uncertain. The V gene's germline CDR1 is SGHRS and CDR2 YFSETQ. The V end lost 4 bases, the J end lost 1 base, and 6 bases lay between the germline ends. The CDR3 totals 14 residues.